This TCR beta chain stems from a study of tumor and adjacent non-tumor tissue in lung cancer. The template was RNA from unsorted bulk tissue. The normal lung tissue was taken more than 3 cm from the tumor edge. The library came from three nested PCR rounds adapted from ARM-PCR protocols. TCRdb reanalysed the multiplex PCR reads using MiXCR and keeps one entry per CDR3 protein. This table holds 81,000 or so distinct CDR3 sequences, about four fifths found once. Germline CDR1 is MNHNS and CDR2 is SASEGT. This CDR3 has 14 amino acids. Study-wide results and limits: Top 100 clones took a larger repertoire share in normal lung.

This clonotype appeared a single time. As yet, its antigen is unknown. The junction departs from the called germline gene at one end, perhaps through a read error. V is TRBV6-1 and J is TRBJ2-7; TRBD2 matches 9 bases. The sample was distant non-tumor lung tissue. The clonotype comes from a man in his fifties or sixties with non-small cell lung cancer. CDR3 in amino acids: CTSSMREGDYEQYF. In DNA, the CDR3 is TGTACCAGCAGTATGCGGGAGGGCGACTACGAGCAGTACTTC.